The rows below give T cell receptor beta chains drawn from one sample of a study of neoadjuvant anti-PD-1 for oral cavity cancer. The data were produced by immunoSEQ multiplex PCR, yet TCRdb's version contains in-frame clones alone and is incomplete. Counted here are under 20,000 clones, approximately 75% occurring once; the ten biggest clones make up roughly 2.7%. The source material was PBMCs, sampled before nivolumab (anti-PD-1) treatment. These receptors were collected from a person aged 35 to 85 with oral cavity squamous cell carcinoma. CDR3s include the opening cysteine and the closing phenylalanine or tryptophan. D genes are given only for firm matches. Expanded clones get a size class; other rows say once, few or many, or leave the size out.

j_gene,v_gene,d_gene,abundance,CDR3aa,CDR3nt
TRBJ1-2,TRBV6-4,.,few,CASSEVQNYGYTF,TGTGCCAGCAGTGAAGTCCAGAACTATGGCTACACCTTC
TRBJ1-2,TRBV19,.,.,CASSIGGNYGYTF,TGTGCCAGTAGTATCGGCGGAAACTATGGCTACACCTTC
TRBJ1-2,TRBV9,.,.,CASSVEQGDGYTF,TGTGCCAGCAGCGTAGAACAGGGTGATGGCTACACCTTC
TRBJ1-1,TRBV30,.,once,CAWSVGRGVGTEAFF,TGTGCCTGGAGTGTGGGTAGGGGTGTGGGCACTGAAGCTTTCTTT
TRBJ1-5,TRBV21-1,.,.,CASSRGRFNQPQHF,TGTGCCAGCAGCAGGGGCAGATTCAATCAGCCCCAGCATTTT
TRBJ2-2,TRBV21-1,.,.,CASSKALASGRDIDTGELFF,TGTGCCAGCAGCAAAGCCCTGGCTAGCGGGAGGGATATTGACACCGGGGAGCTGTTTTTT
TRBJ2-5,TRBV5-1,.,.,CASSLEPGSSRETQYF,TGCGCCAGCAGCCTCGAACCGGGATCTAGCAGAGAGACCCAGTACTTC
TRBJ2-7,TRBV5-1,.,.,CASSGGDRRDEQYF,TGCGCCAGCAGCGGGGGGGACAGGCGCGACGAGCAGTACTTC
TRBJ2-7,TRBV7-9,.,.,CASSLIQGLDEQYF,TGTGCCAGCAGCTTAATTCAAGGGTTGGACGAGCAGTACTTC
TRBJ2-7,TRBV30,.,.,CAWSEQGYEQYF,TGTGCCTGGAGTGAACAGGGTTACGAGCAGTACTTC
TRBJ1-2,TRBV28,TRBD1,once,CASSLLQGYGYTF,TGTGCCAGCAGTTTATTACAGGGGTATGGCTACACCTTC
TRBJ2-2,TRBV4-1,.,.,CASSQGGVFGELFF,TGCGCCAGCAGCCAAGGCGGGGTCTTCGGGGAGCTGTTTTTT
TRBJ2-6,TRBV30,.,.,CAWRAGGLYSGANVLTF,TGTGCCTGGCGGGCCGGGGGGCTGTACTCTGGGGCCAACGTCCTGACTTTC
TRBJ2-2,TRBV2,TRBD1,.,CASSPRTGVAGELFF,TGTGCCAGCAGTCCTAGGACAGGGGTGGCCGGGGAGCTGTTTTTT
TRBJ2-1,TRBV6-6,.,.,CASSQSLGAQFF,TGTGCCAGCAGCCAATCACTGGGAGCACAGTTCTTC
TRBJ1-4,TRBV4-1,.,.,CASSQDLLARSEKLFF,TGCGCCAGCAGCCAAGATCTACTTGCAAGGAGTGAAAAACTGTTTTTT
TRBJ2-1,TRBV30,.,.,CAWSVWTHNEQFF,TGTGCCTGGAGTGTTTGGACCCACAATGAGCAGTTCTTC